The rows below give T cell receptor beta chains drawn from one sample of a study of T cells in Graves' hyperthyroidism and ophthalmopathy. A single record per CDR3 protein comes from TCRdb applying MiXCR to the multiplex PCR reads. The data hold around 600,000 distinct CDR3 sequences, with 12% to 15% observed a single time. The sample taken for sequencing was blood. The receptors were gathered from a woman under 30 with Graves' ophthalmopathy. Each CDR3 is given with its conserved first and last residue. Fields, in order: clone size, V gene, J gene, D gene, CDR3 protein, CDR3 DNA. D genes are given only for firm matches. Where a row states a size, it is once, few, many or the class of an expanded clone; other rows omit it.

clone_size: many
v_call: TRBV5-8
j_call: TRBJ2-3
d_call: NA
cdr3_aa: CASSDPWGSTDTQYF
cdr3_nt: TGTGCCAGCAGCGACCCCTGGGGGAGCACAGATACGCAGTATTTT

clone_size: few
v_call: TRBV27
j_call: TRBJ2-7
d_call: NA
cdr3_aa: CASSFYGPANSYEQYF
cdr3_nt: TGTGCCAGCAGTTTTTACGGGCCAGCTAACTCCTACGAGCAGTACTTC

clone_size: NA
v_call: TRBV12-5
j_call: TRBJ2-4
d_call: TRBD1
cdr3_aa: CASGLDRGQGLAKNIQYF
cdr3_nt: TGTGCTAGTGGTTTGGACAGGGGACAGGGGTTAGCCAAAAACATTCAGTACTTC

clone_size: many
v_call: TRBV11-3
j_call: TRBJ2-1
d_call: TRBD1
cdr3_aa: CASSPRGPGDEQFF
cdr3_nt: TGTGCCAGCAGTCCCAGGGGGCCCGGGGATGAGCAGTTCTTC

clone_size: NA
v_call: TRBV4-1
j_call: TRBJ2-7
d_call: TRBD2
cdr3_aa: CASSQAGTGVLWTSGTKPYEQYF
cdr3_nt: TGCGCCAGCAGCCAGGCCGGGACAGGAGTCCTATGGACTAGCGGGACCAAACCCTACGAGCAGTACTTC

clone_size: NA
v_call: TRBV7-6
j_call: TRBJ2-3
d_call: TRBD2
cdr3_aa: CASSSQPGLAGDTQYF
cdr3_nt: TGTGCCAGCAGCTCCCAGCCGGGACTAGCAGGAGATACGCAGTATTTT

clone_size: many
v_call: TRBV18
j_call: TRBJ2-7
d_call: TRBD2
cdr3_aa: CASSPQGLAGQVGQYF
cdr3_nt: TGTGCCAGCTCACCCCAGGGACTAGCGGGCCAGGTCGGGCAGTACTTC

clone_size: few
v_call: TRBV19
j_call: TRBJ2-1
d_call: TRBD2
cdr3_aa: CASGTSGRGEQFF
cdr3_nt: TGTGCCAGTGGCACTAGCGGGAGGGGCGAGCAGTTCTTC

clone_size: many
v_call: TRBV7-9
j_call: TRBJ2-1
d_call: NA
cdr3_aa: CASSLDGLHNEQFF
cdr3_nt: TGTGCCAGCAGCTTAGATGGGCTTCACAATGAGCAGTTCTTC

clone_size: many
v_call: TRBV28
j_call: TRBJ2-2
d_call: TRBD2
cdr3_aa: CASSLLSGLAGEGYTGELFF
cdr3_nt: TGTGCCAGCAGTTTATTGTCTGGACTAGCGGGAGAAGGGTACACCGGGGAGCTGTTTTTT

clone_size: many
v_call: TRBV7-3
j_call: TRBJ2-1
d_call: NA
cdr3_aa: CASSPSSGWASHNEQFF
cdr3_nt: TGTGCCAGCAGCCCCTCCTCAGGGTGGGCAAGCCACAATGAGCAGTTCTTC

clone_size: NA
v_call: TRBV11-2
j_call: TRBJ2-1
d_call: NA
cdr3_aa: CASSLPPPAVNEQFF
cdr3_nt: TGTGCCAGCAGCTTACCGCCCCCGGCAGTTAATGAGCAGTTCTTC

clone_size: few
v_call: TRBV20-1
j_call: TRBJ2-1
d_call: TRBD2
cdr3_aa: CSASETSGSYNEQFF
cdr3_nt: TGCAGTGCTTCTGAAACTAGCGGCTCCTACAATGAGCAGTTCTTC

clone_size: many
v_call: TRBV7-3
j_call: TRBJ2-6
d_call: TRBD1
cdr3_aa: CASSRKGQGAAGANVLTF
cdr3_nt: TGTGCCAGCAGCCGAAAAGGACAGGGGGCGGCTGGGGCCAACGTCCTGACTTTC

clone_size: many
v_call: TRBV27
j_call: TRBJ2-2
d_call: NA
cdr3_aa: CASKPTGTGELFF
cdr3_nt: TGTGCCAGCAAACCGACGGGCACCGGGGAGCTGTTTTTT

clone_size: few
v_call: TRBV5-4
j_call: TRBJ2-1
d_call: TRBD1
cdr3_aa: CASGSGQRHEQFF
cdr3_nt: TGTGCCAGCGGCTCGGGACAGCGGCATGAGCAGTTCTTC

clone_size: many
v_call: TRBV6-2/TRBV6-3
j_call: TRBJ2-1
d_call: TRBD2
cdr3_aa: CASSYASQREVRGYNEQFF
cdr3_nt: TGTGCCAGCAGTTACGCCTCCCAGCGGGAGGTTCGTGGCTACAATGAGCAGTTCTTC

clone_size: NA
v_call: TRBV11-3
j_call: TRBJ1-5
d_call: NA
cdr3_aa: CASRGGEDRLARNQPQHF
cdr3_nt: TGTGCCAGCAGGGGAGGCGAGGACAGATTAGCTAGGAATCAGCCCCAGCATTTT

clone_size: many
v_call: TRBV28
j_call: TRBJ2-5
d_call: NA
cdr3_aa: CASSTGLYQETQYF
cdr3_nt: TGTGCCAGCAGTACTGGACTGTATCAAGAGACCCAGTACTTC

clone_size: many
v_call: TRBV28
j_call: TRBJ2-7
d_call: TRBD1
cdr3_aa: CASSLAWTGIGEQYF
cdr3_nt: TGTGCCAGCAGCCTGGCGTGGACAGGAATCGGCGAGCAGTACTTC

clone_size: NA
v_call: TRBV13
j_call: TRBJ1-3
d_call: NA
cdr3_aa: CASSSQASGNTIYF
cdr3_nt: TGTGCCAGCAGCTCCCAGGCCTCTGGAAACACCATATATTTT

clone_size: NA
v_call: TRBV4-3
j_call: TRBJ1-1
d_call: TRBD1
cdr3_aa: CASSQEPAGGGTEAFF
cdr3_nt: TGCGCCAGCAGCCAAGAGCCGGCAGGGGGGGGGACTGAAGCTTTCTTT